The 6 T cell receptor beta chains reported below all come from one sample, sequenced in a study of T cells in Graves' hyperthyroidism and ophthalmopathy (dated by TCRdb to between 2018 and 2021). The method behind the library was multiplex PCR. This sample was sequenced with an Illumina HiSeq 2000. Amplification of TCR beta CDR3 regions was carried out from RNA transcripts. A first-round RT-PCR of the TCR CDR3 used the HTBI primer set with the Qiagen OneStep RT-PCR kit. TCRdb reworked the public reads: Q25 trimming with fastp, MiXCR clone assembly, productive beta chains retained. Under each unique CDR3 protein, matching rows form one entry showing the most common genes and DNA. Present in this sample are a few hundred thousand distinct CDR3 sequences, roughly 25% of which were seen just once. The ten largest make up less than 75% of the sample. Sequencing input: blood. These receptors were taken from a man over 45 with Graves' hyperthyroidism.

This clonotype was seen a handful of times. This chain connects TRBV6-2 or TRBV6-3 to TRBJ2-7, with 8 bases aligning to TRBD2. The trim removed 2 bases at V and 5 bases at J, leaving 5 bases unmatched. The length of the CDR3 is 14 residues. Germline V gives CDR1 MNHEY, CDR2 SVGEGT. The CDR3 here is CASSYSGRDNEQYF. Here the CDR3 DNA reads TGTGCCAGCAGTTACAGCGGGAGAGACAACGAGCAGTACTTC.

The chain couples TRBV15 to TRBJ1-1; D is unresolved. The length of the CDR3 is 14 residues. The ends were cut back, 0 bases at V and 7 bases at J, with 12 bases in the middle. The germline CDR1 and CDR2 sequences are LNHNV and YYDKDF (reference sequence). CDR3 loop: CATSRDPSANEAFF. CDR3 nucleotide sequence: TGTGCCACCAGCAGAGATCCCTCAGCGAATGAAGCTTTCTTT.

The chain recombines TRBV12-3 or TRBV12-4 with TRBJ1-1, with D hard to call. The CDR3 is 15 amino acids. V shed 5 bases and J shed 0 bases, with 13 bases lying between them. CDR3 in amino acids: CASSREQTMNTEAFF. DNA for the CDR3: TGTGCCAGCAGTAGAGAACAGACAATGAACACTGAAGCTTTCTTT.

The chain combines TRBV20-1 with TRBJ2-1, with 8 bases aligning to TRBD1. J lost 6 bases, V lost 3 bases, and 7 bases had no gene match. The CDR3 loop spans 14 amino acids. Germline V gene sequence: CDR1 DFQATT, CDR2 SNEGSKA (reference sequence). CDR3 DNA sequence: TGCAGTGCTAGGAAAGGGGGACAGGCCAATGAGCAGTTCTTC. Amino acids: CSARKGGQANEQFF.

This clonotype was detected ten times or more. CDR3 coding DNA: TGTGCCAGCAGTGGGGACTCAGATCAGCCCCAGCATTTT. This gives the protein CASSGDSDQPQHF. This chain joins TRBV12-3 or TRBV12-4 and TRBJ1-5; D possibly corresponds to TRBD1 (5 bases). Trimming took off 5 bases at V and 5 bases at J, with 10 bases between the two ends. The CDR3 contains 13 residues.

This sequence joins TRBV24-1 and TRBJ2-5; 14 bases agree with TRBD2. CDR3 size: 17 residues. V shed 1 base and J 5 bases; nucleotides not matched to a gene: 5. In germline, CDR1 is KGHDR, CDR2 SFDVKD. The CDR3 here is CATSDFGTSGRWETQYF. The CDR3 DNA reads as TGTGCCACCAGTGATTTCGGGACTAGCGGGAGATGGGAGACCCAGTACTTC.